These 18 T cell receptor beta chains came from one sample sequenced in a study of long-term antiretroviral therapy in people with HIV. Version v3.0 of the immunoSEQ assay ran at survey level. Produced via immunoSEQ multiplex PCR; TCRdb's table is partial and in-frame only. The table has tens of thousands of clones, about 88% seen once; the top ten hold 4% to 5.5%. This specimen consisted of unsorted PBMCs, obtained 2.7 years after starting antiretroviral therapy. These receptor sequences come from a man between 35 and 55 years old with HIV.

CDR3 region: CASSQTWRTTGELFF. CDR3 in DNA: TGCGCCAGCAGCCAGACCTGGCGGACTACCGGGGAGCTGTTTTTT. The chain recombines TRBV4-1 with TRBJ2-2; perhaps TRBD2 as D (5 bases). The V end lost 3 bases, the J end lost 5 bases, and 13 bases lay between the germline ends. CDR1 is MGHRA and CDR2 is YSYEKL in the germline V gene. The CDR3 sequence is 15 residues long.

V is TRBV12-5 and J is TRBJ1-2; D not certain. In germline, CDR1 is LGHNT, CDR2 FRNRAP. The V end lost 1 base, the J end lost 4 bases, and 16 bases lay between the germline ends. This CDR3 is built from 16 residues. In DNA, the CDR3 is TGTGCTAGTGGTTTGGGAACCAGAGGAAGGCCCTATGGCTACACCTTC. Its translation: CASGLGTRGRPYGYTF.

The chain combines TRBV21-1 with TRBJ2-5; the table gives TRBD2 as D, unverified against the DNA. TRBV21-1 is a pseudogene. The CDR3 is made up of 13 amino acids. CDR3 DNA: TGTGCCAGCAGCAAAAGGAGGAACGGGACCCAGTACTTC. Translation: CASSKRRNGTQYF.

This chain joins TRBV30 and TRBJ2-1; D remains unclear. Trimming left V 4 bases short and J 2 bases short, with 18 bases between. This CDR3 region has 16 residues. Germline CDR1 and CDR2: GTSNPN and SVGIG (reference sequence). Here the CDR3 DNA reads TGTGCCTGGACCCCCCCCTGGCCCAATCCCTACAATGAGCAGTTCTTC. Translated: CAWTPPWPNPYNEQFF.

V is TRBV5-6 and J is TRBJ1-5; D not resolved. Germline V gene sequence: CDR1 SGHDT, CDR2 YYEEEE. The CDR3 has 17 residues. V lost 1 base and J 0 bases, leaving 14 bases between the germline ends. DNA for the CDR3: TGTGCCAGCAGCTTGTTCCATGATTCGACTAGCAATCAGCCCCAGCATTTT. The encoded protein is CASSLFHDSTSNQPQHF. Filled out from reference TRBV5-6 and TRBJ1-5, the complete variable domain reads DAGVTQSPTHLIKTRGQQVTLRCSPKSGHDTVSWYQQALGQGPQFIFQYYEEEERQRGNFPDRFSGHQFPNYSSELNVNALLLGDSALYLCASSLFHDSTSNQPQHFGDGTRLSIL.

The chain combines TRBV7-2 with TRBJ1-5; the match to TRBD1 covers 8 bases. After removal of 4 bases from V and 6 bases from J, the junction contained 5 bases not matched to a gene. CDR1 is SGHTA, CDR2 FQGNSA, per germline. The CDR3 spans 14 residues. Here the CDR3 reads CASSSSGGPQPQHF. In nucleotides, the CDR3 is TGTGCCAGCAGCTCTTCAGGGGGCCCTCAGCCCCAGCATTTT. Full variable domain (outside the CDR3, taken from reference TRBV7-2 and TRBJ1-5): GAGVSQSPSNKVTEKGKDVELRCDPISGHTALYWYRQSLGQGLEFLIYFQGNSAPDKSGLPSDRFSAERTGGSVSTLTIQRTQQEDSAVYLCASSSSGGPQPQHFGDGTRLSIL.

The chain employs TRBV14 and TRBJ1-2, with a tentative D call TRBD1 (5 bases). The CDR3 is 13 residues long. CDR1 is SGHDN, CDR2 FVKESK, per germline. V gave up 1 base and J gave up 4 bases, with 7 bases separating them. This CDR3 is CASSQGGGYGYTF. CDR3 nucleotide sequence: TGTGCCAGCAGCCAAGGGGGGGGCTATGGCTACACCTTC.

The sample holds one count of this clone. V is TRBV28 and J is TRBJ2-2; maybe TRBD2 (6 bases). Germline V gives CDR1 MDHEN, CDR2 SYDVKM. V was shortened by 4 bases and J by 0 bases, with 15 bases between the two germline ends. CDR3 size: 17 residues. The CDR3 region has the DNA TGTGCCAGCAGTTCCCTAGGGGAGGTTCCGAACACCGGGGAGCTGTTTTTT. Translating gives CASSSLGEVPNTGELFF.

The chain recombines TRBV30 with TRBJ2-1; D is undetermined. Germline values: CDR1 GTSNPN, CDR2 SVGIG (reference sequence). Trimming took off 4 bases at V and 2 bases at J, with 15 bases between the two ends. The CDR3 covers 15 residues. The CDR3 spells CAWKTYTEPYNEQFF. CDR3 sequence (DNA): TGTGCCTGGAAGACTTACACAGAGCCCTACAATGAGCAGTTCTTC.

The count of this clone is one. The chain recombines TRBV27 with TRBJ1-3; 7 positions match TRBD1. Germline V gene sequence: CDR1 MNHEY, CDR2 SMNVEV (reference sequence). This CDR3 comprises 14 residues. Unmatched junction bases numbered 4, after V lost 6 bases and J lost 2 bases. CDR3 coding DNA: TGTGCCAGCAGATCGCAGGGGGCTGGAAACACCATATATTTT. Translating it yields CASRSQGAGNTIYF.

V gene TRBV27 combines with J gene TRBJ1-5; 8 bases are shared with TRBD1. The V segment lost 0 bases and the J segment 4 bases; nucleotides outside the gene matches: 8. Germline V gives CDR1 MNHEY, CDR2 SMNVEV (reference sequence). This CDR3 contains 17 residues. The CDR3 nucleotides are TGTGCCAGCAGTTTATCGGGCAGGGGGCGCAGTAATCAGCCCCAGCATTTT. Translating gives CASSLSGRGRSNQPQHF.

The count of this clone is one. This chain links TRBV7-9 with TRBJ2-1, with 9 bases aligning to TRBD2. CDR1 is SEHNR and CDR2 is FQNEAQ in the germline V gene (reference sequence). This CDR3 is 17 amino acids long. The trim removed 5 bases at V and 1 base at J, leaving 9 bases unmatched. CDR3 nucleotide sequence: TGTGCCAGCAGCGAAACGGGAGCGGGAGGATCCTACAATGAGCAGTTCTTC. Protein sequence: CASSETGAGGSYNEQFF.

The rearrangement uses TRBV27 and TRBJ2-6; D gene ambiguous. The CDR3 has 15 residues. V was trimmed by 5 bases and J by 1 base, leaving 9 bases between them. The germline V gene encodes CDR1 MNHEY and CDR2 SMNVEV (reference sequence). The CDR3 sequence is CASSASMSGANVLTF. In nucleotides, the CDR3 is TGTGCCAGCAGTGCTTCCATGTCTGGGGCCAACGTCCTGACTTTC.

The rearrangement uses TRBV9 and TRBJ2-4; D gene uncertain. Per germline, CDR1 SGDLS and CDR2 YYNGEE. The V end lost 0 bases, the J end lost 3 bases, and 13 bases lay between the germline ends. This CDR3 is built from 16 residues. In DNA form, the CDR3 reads TGTGCCAGCAGCGTAGGTCAGACCTTATACAAAAACATTCAGTACTTC. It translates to CASSVGQTLYKNIQYF. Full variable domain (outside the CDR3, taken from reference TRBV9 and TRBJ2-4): DSGVTQTPKHLITATGQRVTLRCSPRSGDLSVYWYQQSLDQGLQFLIQYYNGEERAKGNILERFSAQQFPDLHSELNLSSLELGDSALYFCASSVGQTLYKNIQYFGAGTRLSVL.

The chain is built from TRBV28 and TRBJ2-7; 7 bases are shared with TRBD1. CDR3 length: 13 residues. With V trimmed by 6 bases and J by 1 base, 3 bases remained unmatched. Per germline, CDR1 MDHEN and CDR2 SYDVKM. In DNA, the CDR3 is TGTGCCAGCAGCCGGGACAGATCCTACGAGCAGTACTTC. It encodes CASSRDRSYEQYF.

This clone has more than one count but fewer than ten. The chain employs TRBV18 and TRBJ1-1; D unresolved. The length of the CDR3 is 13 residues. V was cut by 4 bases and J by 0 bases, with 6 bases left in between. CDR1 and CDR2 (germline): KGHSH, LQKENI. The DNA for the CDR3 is TGTGCCAGCTCACGCGGTTTGAACACTGAAGCTTTCTTT. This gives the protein CASSRGLNTEAFF. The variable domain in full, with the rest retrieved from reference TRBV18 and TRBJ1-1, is NAGVMQNPRHLVRRRGQEARLRCSPMKGHSHVYWYRQLPEEGLKFMVYLQKENIIDESGMPKERFSAEFPKEGPSILRIQQVVRGDSAAYFCASSRGLNTEAFFGQGTRLTVV.

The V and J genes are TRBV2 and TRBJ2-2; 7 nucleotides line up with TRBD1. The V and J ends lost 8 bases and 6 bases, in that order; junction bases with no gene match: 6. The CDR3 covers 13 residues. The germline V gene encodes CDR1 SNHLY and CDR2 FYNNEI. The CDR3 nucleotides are TGTGCCAGCCTTGGGACAGAGGCCGGGGAGCTGTTTTTT. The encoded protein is CASLGTEAGELFF.

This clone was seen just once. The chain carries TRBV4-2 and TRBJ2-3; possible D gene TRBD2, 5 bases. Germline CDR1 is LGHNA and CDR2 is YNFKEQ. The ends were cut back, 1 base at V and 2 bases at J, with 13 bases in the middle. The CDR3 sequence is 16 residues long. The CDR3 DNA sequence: TGTGCCAGCAGCCAAGTCCGTGGCGGGTACACAGATACGCAGTATTTT. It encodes CASSQVRGGYTDTQYF.